The clone carrying this T cell receptor beta chain was counted once. The antigen is unknown. This entry belongs to a study of T cell responses to AZD1222 COVID-19 vaccine. Overall study results and limits: The repertoires were collected only after the peak T cell response. Females made up more of the donors, who were largely white British, and clonal diversity may have come out too low.

The germline V gene encodes CDR1 SEHNR and CDR2 FQNEAQ (reference sequence). V lost 7 bases, J lost 6 bases, and 18 bases lay in between. The CDR3 extends over 15 amino acids. Produced via immunoSEQ multiplex PCR; TCRdb's table is partial and in-frame only. The sample consists of about 140,000 clones, about 89% of them appearing once. The sequence was obtained from an adult in good health. This rearrangement joins TRBV7-9 to TRBJ1-4; D is undetermined. Sample: peripheral blood, taken on day 0 of AZD1222 vaccination. CDR3 amino acids: CASTPLRGRDEKLFF. In nucleotides, the CDR3 is TGTGCCAGCACCCCGTTAAGAGGGCGGGATGAAAAACTGTTTTTT.